Detailed here is one TCR beta chain. Antigen specificity is unknown. The CDR3 is 14 residues long. The V gene's germline CDR1 is SGHRS and CDR2 YFSETQ. V lost 2 bases, J lost 5 bases, and 5 bases stayed unmatched. This record belongs to a study of T cell responses to AZD1222 COVID-19 vaccine. Study outcomes and limitations: Donors were chiefly white British, with a greater number of females, and clonal diversity was perhaps underestimated. Increases in Spike-specific TCR breadth and depth were seen after two AZD1222 doses. Vaccine-associated CD4 TCRs spanned spike, dominant at 160-218 and 743-854.

Repertoires were generated with immunoSEQ multiplex PCR, while TCRdb's copy carries only in-frame clones and drops some. This sample has around 91,000 clones; approximately 90% occur once, and the top ten carry just over 8%. Sequenced material: peripheral blood, taken 28 days after the second AZD1222 dose. This chain uses TRBV5-1 with TRBJ1-2; 8 bases fit TRBD1. The TCR sequence derives from an adult who received the AZD1222 COVID-19 vaccine. CDR3 loop: CASSFGQGFYGYTF. The CDR3 DNA is TGCGCCAGCAGCTTCGGACAGGGCTTTTATGGCTACACCTTC.